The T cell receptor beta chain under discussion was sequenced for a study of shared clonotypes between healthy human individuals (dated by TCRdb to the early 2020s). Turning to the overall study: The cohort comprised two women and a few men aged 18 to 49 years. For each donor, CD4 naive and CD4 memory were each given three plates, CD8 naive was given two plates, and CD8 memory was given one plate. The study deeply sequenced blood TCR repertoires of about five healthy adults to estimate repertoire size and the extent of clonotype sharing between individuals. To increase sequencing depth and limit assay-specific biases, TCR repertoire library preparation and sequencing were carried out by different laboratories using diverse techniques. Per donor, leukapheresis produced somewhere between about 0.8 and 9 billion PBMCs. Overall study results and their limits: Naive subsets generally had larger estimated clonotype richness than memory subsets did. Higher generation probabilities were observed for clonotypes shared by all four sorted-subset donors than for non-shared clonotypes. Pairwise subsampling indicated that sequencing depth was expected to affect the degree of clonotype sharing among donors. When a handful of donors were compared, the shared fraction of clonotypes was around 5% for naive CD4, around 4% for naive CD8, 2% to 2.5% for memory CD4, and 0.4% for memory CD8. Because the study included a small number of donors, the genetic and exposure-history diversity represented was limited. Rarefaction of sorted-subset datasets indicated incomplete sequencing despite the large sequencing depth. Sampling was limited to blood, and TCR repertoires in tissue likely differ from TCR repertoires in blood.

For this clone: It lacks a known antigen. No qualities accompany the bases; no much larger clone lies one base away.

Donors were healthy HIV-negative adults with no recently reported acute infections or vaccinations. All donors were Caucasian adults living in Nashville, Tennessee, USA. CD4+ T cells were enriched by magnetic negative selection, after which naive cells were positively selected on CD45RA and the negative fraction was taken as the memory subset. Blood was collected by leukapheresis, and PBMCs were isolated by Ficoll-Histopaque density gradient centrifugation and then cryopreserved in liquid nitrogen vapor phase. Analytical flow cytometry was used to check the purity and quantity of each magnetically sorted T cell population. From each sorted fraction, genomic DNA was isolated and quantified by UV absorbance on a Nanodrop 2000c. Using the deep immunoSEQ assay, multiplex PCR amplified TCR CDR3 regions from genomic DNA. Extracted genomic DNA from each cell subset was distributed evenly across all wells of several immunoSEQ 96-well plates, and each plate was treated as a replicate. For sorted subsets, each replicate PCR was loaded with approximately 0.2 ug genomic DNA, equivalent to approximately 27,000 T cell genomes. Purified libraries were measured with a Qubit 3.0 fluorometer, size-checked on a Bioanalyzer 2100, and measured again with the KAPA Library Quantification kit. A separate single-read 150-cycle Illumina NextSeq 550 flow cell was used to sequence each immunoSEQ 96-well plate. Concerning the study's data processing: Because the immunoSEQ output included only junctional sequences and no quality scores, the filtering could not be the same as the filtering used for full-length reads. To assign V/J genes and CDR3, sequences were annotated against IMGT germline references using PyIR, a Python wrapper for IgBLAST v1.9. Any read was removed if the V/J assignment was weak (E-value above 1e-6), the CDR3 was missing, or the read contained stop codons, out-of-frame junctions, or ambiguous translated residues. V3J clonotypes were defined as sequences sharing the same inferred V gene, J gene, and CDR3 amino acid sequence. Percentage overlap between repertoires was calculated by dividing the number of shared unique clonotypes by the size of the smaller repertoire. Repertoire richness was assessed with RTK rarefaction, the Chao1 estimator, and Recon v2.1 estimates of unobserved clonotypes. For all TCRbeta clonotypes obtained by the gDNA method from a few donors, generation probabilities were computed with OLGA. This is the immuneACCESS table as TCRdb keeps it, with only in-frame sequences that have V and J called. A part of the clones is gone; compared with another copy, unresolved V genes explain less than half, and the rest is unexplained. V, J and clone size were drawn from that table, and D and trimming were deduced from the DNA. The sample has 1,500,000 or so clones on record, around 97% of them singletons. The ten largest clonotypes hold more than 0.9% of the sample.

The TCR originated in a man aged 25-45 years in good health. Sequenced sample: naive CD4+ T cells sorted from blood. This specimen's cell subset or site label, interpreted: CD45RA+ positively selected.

The CDR3 protein is CASSPGSPEQYF. The DNA reads as follows: TGTGCCAGCAGCCCGGGGTCCCCCGAGCAGTACTTC. In this chain, TRBV7-9 is recombined with TRBJ2-7; TRBD2 is a weak D gene call, 5 bases matching. In the germline V gene (reference sequence), CDR1 corresponds to SEHNR and CDR2 to FQNEAQ. Between the V and J ends, shortened by 5 bases and 6 bases respectively, the junction contains 11 bases. From the cysteine up to the phenylalanine, the CDR3 has a length of 12 residues. Kept here is only the CDR3 DNA, which spans 36 bases and is read in frame from base 1.